Shown below are 7 T cell receptor beta chains from a single sample sequenced in a study of CD8 T cells in ankylosing spondylitis. MiXCR, applied by TCRdb to the 5' RACE reads, yields one record per CDR3 protein. This table holds about 240,000 distinct CDR3 sequences, around 7.8% found once. Material for sequencing was blood, either unsorted or a sorted T cell fraction (not recorded which). The receptors shown here come from a male donor with ankylosing spondylitis or in good health (not recorded which).

This clonotype was recorded many times. The chain combines TRBV20-1 with TRBJ1-1; TRBD1 matches at 10 bases. This CDR3 has 12 amino acids. The V gene end was trimmed by 5 bases and the J gene end by 3 bases; junction bases not matched to a gene: 0. Germline V gives CDR1 DFQATT, CDR2 SNEGSKA (reference sequence). This CDR3 is CSAGQGDTEAFF. The CDR3 DNA follows: TGCAGTGCTGGACAGGGGGACACTGAAGCTTTCTTT.

Many counts were recorded for this clonotype. The V and J genes are TRBV7-8 and TRBJ1-2; the match to TRBD1 covers 8 bases. Germline CDR1 is SGHVS and CDR2 is FQNEAQ. This CDR3 is 16 amino acids long. Trimming took 4 bases from V and 4 from J; bases not matched to a gene: 11. As DNA, the CDR3 is TGTGCCAGCAGCTCCTCCCCTACGACAGGGGTCTATGGCTACACCTTC. It specifies CASSSSPTTGVYGYTF.

This clonotype was found many times. This rearrangement joins TRBV4-3 to TRBJ1-1, with D unresolved. The germline gives CDR1 LGHNA, CDR2 YSLEER. Trimming shortened V by 1 base and J by 6 bases, and 12 bases separated the two germline ends. The CDR3 consists of 14 residues. The CDR3 DNA is TGCGCCAGCAGCCAAGGTTCCCATGGCGCTGAAGCTTTCTTT. Translation gives CASSQGSHGAEAFF.

This chain links TRBV5-6 with TRBJ1-2; the D gene is possibly TRBD1 (5 bases). The V gene lost 0 bases and the J gene lost 4 bases, with 13 bases spanning the gap. CDR3 length equals 15 residues. CDR1 is SGHDT, CDR2 YYEEEE, per germline. The CDR3 protein is CASSLVVDILYGYTF. The DNA for the CDR3 is TGTGCCAGCAGCTTGGTAGTGGACATACTCTATGGCTACACCTTC.

This clonotype has at least ten counts. V is TRBV30 and J is TRBJ2-7, with 8 bases matching TRBD2. The J segment lost 3 bases and the V segment lost 2 bases, leaving 9 bases of the junction unmatched. CDR1 GTSNPN and CDR2 SVGIG come from the germline V gene (reference sequence). The CDR3 is 15 residues long. CDR3 bases: TGTGCCTGGAGTCCCCGGGGGGGGCTAGACTACGAGCAGTACTTC. This gives the protein CAWSPRGGLDYEQYF.

This clonotype was picked up many times. The V gene is TRBV20-1, the J gene TRBJ2-3, with D possibly TRBD2 on 7 matching bases. With 6 bases removed from V and 0 bases from J, the gap between germline ends came to 19 bases. The germline gives CDR1 DFQATT, CDR2 SNEGSKA (reference sequence). The CDR3 extends over 16 amino acids. Here the CDR3 reads CSALRTGGLSTDTQYF. The CDR3 nucleotides are TGCAGTGCCCTAAGGACCGGGGGGCTTAGCACAGATACGCAGTATTTT.

This clonotype was counted many times. The chain is built from TRBV3-1 and TRBJ2-3, with D tentatively TRBD1 or TRBD2 (6 bases each). In germline, CDR1 is LGHDT, CDR2 YNNKEL (reference sequence). This CDR3 comprises 14 residues. Between the trimmed V and J ends, which lost 0 bases and 11 bases, there was a span of 15 bases. CDR3 in amino acids: CASSQDIGGRLQYF. The DNA of the CDR3 is TGTGCCAGCAGCCAAGATATCGGGGGCCGGCTGCAGTATTTT.